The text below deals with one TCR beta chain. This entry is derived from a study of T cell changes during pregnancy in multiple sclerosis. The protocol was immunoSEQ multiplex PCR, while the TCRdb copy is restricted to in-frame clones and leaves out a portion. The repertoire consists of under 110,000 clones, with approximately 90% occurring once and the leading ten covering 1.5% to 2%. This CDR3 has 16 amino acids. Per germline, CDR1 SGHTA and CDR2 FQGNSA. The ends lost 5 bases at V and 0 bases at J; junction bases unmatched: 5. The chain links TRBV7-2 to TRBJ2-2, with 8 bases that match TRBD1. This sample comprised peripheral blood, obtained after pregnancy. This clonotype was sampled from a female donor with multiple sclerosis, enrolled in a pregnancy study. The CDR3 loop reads CASSARGQANTGELFF. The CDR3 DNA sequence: TGTGCCAGCAGCGCTAGGGGACAGGCGAACACCGGGGAGCTGTTTTTT.